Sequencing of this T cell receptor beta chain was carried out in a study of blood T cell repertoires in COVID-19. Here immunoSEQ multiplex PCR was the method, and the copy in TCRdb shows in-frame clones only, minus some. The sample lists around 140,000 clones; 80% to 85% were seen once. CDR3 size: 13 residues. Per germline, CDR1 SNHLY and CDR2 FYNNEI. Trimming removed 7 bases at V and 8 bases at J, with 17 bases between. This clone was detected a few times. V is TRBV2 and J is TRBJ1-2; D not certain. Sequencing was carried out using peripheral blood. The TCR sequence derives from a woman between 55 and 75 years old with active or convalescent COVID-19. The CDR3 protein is CASTQGGPGGYTF. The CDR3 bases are TGTGCCAGCACTCAAGGAGGTCCGGGCGGCTACACCTTC. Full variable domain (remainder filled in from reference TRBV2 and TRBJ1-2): EPEVTQTPSHQVTQMGQEVILRCVPISNHLYFYWYRQILGQKVEFLVSFYNNEISEKSEIFDDQFSVERPDGSNFTLKIRSTKLEDSAMYFCASTQGGPGGYTFGSGTRLTVV.